These 10 T cell receptor beta chains share one sample of origin, sequenced in a study of Ad26.COV2.S vaccination and SARS-CoV-2 variants. Treatment of the sample: around 19 received Ad26.COV2.S at low or high dose, single or two shots; several received placebo; per-sample allocation not given. Specimen acquisition occurred on day 63 following the initial vaccine or placebo injection. Only in-frame clones appear in the TCRdb table, and some are missing; sequencing was by immunoSEQ multiplex PCR. The table includes about 680,000 clones, more than 70% detected once. This specimen consisted of peripheral blood, obtained in a trial of Ad26.COV2.S vaccine versus placebo. These TCRs come from a person aged 18-65 years who received the Ad26.COV2.S COVID-19 vaccine or a placebo.

The chain employs TRBV7-8 and TRBJ1-2; the D is unclear. This CDR3 is built from 15 residues. V lost 7 bases, J lost 4 bases, and 19 bases lay in between. CDR1 is SGHVS, CDR2 FQNEAQ, per germline. CDR3 amino acids: CASMLEGGNLYGYTF. DNA of the CDR3: TGTGCCAGCATGCTCGAAGGTGGGAACCTCTATGGCTACACCTTC.

This chain joins TRBV6-6 and TRBJ2-7, with D perhaps TRBD2 (6 bases). There are 15 residues in the CDR3. Trimming shortened V by 0 bases and J by 1 base, and 10 bases separated the two germline ends. Looked up from germline, CDR1 is MNHNY and CDR2 is SVGAGI (reference sequence). The CDR3 loop is CASSYSSRGSYEQYF. In DNA form, the CDR3 reads TGTGCCAGCAGTTACTCGAGTCGGGGGTCCTACGAGCAGTACTTC.

The V and J genes are TRBV24-1 and TRBJ2-3; possibly TRBD1 for D (6 bases). Germline CDR1 reads KGHDR; CDR2 reads SFDVKD. Trimming removed 4 bases at V and 0 bases at J, with 10 bases between. This CDR3 spans 15 amino acids. CDR3 in amino acids: CATSETGPSTDTQYF. In DNA form, the CDR3 reads TGTGCCACCAGTGAAACAGGGCCTAGCACAGATACGCAGTATTTT.

A note on this clone: The same CDR3 can be traced to other DNA sequences in this sample. The V call is TRBV7-2, the J call TRBJ1-2; D is perhaps TRBD1 (6 bases). Germline V gene lookup returns CDR1 SGHTA and CDR2 FQGNSA. The CDR3 loop spans 14 amino acids. V was shortened by 5 bases and J by 2 bases, with 12 bases between the two germline ends. The CDR3 here is CASSPDRSNYGYTF. The DNA of the CDR3 is TGTGCCAGCAGCCCAGACAGGTCCAACTATGGCTACACCTTC.

The chain employs TRBV24-1 and TRBJ2-2, with unresolved D. Looked up from germline, CDR1 is KGHDR and CDR2 is SFDVKD. CDR3 length: 13 residues. Deletions cut 6 bases from V and 6 bases from J, with 10 bases between. CDR3 sequence (DNA): TGTGCCACCAGTCTTGGCTCCGCCGGGGAGCTGTTTTTT. This encodes CATSLGSAGELFF.

The chain couples TRBV6-5 to TRBJ2-2; D possibly corresponds to TRBD1 (6 bases). Looked up from germline, CDR1 is MNHEY and CDR2 is SVGAGI. V shed 8 bases and J shed 5 bases, with 12 bases lying between them. The CDR3 spans 13 residues. The chain's CDR3 is CASGKGGTGELFF. Written as DNA, the CDR3 is TGTGCCAGCGGAAAAGGGGGTACCGGGGAGCTGTTTTTT.

The chain uses TRBV6-2 or TRBV6-3 and TRBJ2-7; 8 bases are shared with TRBD2. V shed 2 bases, J shed 3 bases, and the junction held 6 bases outside the gene matches. The germline V gene encodes CDR1 MNHEY and CDR2 SVGEGT. This CDR3 contains 15 residues. CDR3 sequence (DNA): TGTGCCAGCAGTTACCCGACGGGAGGGATCTACGAGCAGTACTTC. This codes for CASSYPTGGIYEQYF.

The sample holds one count of this clone. The rearrangement joins TRBV27 to TRBJ1-2; D is undetermined. The CDR3 is 13 amino acids. Trimming shortened V by 4 bases and J by 5 bases, and 11 bases separated the two germline ends. Germline V gene data show CDR1 as MNHEY and CDR2 as SMNVEV (reference sequence). The CDR3, as DNA: TGTGCCAGCAGTTCCCCCGCGGGGTATGGCTACACCTTC. Amino acid sequence: CASSSPAGYGYTF.

The V gene is TRBV10-3, the J gene TRBJ2-7, with TRBD1 matching over 10 bases. The V and J ends lost 4 bases and 2 bases, in that order; junction bases with no gene match: 2. The CDR3 length is 14 residues. CDR1 is ENHRY, CDR2 SYGVKD, per germline. CDR3 DNA: TGTGCCATCAGTGGACAGGGGGCTACCTACGAGCAGTACTTC. Protein product: CAISGQGATYEQYF.

The chain combines TRBV10-2 with TRBJ2-1; 8 bases line up with TRBD2. The V gene end was trimmed by 3 bases and the J gene end by 7 bases; junction bases not matched to a gene: 8. This CDR3 region has 15 residues. Germline values: CDR1 WSHSY, CDR2 SAAADI. The CDR3 nucleotides are TGCGCCAGCAGTGATTCAGGGGCTAGCGGGAATGAGCAGTTCTTC. It specifies CASSDSGASGNEQFF.